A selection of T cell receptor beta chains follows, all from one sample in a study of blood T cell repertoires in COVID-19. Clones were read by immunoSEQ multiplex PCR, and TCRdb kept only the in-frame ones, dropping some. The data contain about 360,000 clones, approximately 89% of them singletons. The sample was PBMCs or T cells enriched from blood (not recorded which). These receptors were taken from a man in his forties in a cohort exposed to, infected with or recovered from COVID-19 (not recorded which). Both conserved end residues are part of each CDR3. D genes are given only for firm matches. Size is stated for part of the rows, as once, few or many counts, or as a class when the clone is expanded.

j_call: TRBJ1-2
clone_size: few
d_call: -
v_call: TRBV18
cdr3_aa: CASSPARGAGYGYTF
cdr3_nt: TGTGCCAGCTCACCGGCCAGGGGCGCGGGCTATGGCTACACCTTC

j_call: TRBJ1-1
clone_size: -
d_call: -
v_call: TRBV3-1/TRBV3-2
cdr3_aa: CASSPFAAYTEAFF
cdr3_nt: TGTGCCAGCAGCCCCTTCGCGGCGTACACTGAAGCTTTCTTT

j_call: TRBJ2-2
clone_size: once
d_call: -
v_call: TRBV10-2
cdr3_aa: CASSVLGAGELFF
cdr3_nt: TGCGCCAGCAGTGTCTTGGGAGCCGGGGAGCTGTTTTTT

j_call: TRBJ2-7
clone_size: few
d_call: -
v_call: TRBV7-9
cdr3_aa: CASSLSGTYGYEQYF
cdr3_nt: TGTGCCAGCAGCTTAAGCGGGACATACGGCTACGAGCAGTACTTC

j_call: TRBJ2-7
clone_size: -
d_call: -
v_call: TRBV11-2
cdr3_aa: CASRQQGFYEQYF
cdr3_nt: TGTGCCAGCAGACAACAGGGATTCTACGAGCAGTACTTC

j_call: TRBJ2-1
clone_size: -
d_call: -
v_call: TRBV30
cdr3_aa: CARNTGINEQFF
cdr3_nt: TGTGCCCGAAACACCGGGATTAACGAGCAGTTCTTC

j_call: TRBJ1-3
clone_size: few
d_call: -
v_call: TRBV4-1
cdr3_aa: CASSQEGRTGNTIYF
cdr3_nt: TGCGCCAGCAGCCAAGAGGGGAGAACTGGAAACACCATATATTTT

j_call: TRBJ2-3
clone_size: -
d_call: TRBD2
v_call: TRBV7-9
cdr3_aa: CASSVGLAGGIDTQYF
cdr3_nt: TGTGCCAGCAGCGTGGGACTAGCGGGAGGAATAGATACGCAGTATTTT

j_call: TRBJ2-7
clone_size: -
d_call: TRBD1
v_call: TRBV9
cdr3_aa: CASSLTGTVNEQYF
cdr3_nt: TGTGCCAGCAGCTTAACCGGGACAGTAAACGAGCAGTACTTC

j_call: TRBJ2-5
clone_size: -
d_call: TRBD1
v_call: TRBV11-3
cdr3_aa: CASSPGTVQETQYF
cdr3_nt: TGTGCCAGCAGCCCAGGGACAGTTCAAGAGACCCAGTACTTC

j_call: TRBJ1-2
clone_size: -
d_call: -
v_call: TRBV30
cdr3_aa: CASAVRGGWGYTF
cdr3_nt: TGTGCCTCCGCGGTCCGGGGAGGTTGGGGCTACACCTTC

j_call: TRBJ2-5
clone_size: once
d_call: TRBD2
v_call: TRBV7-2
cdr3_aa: CASSLGGLAGGLETQYF
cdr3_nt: TGTGCCAGCAGCTTAGGGGGACTAGCGGGAGGGTTGGAGACCCAGTACTTC